These T cell receptor beta chains were read from a single sample in a study of early T cells in non-severe SARS-CoV-2 infection. One entry per CDR3 protein results from TCRdb running MiXCR on the 5' RACE reads. The sample yields 65,000 to 95,000 distinct CDR3 sequences, 14% seen once. Sequences were obtained from whole blood. The receptors stem from an adult who was a healthcare worker with PCR-confirmed SARS-CoV-2 infection or an uninfected control (not recorded which). Each CDR3 is given with its conserved first and last residue.

V gene	CDR3 length	J gene	CDR3 protein
TRBV12-3/TRBV12-4	13	TRBJ1-1	CASSLAGQHEAFF
TRBV6-4	16	TRBJ2-1	CASSEYPGLAGTEQFF
TRBV5-1	16	TRBJ1-6	CASSSRTGNHNSPLHF
TRBV5-1	17	TRBJ2-7	CASSARNGTDSSYEQCF
TRBV25-1	15	TRBJ2-7	CASSEQTSGTYEQYF
TRBV28	12	TRBJ1-2	CASNSILYGYTF
TRBV7-9	13	TRBJ1-4	CASSPGAGEKLFF
TRBV19	16	TRBJ2-1	CASRGLAGRSYNEQFF
TRBV28	16	TRBJ2-4	CASSTRQGAAKNIQYF
TRBV11-3	13	TRBJ1-1	CASSQTRGGEAFF
TRBV7-2	19	TRBJ2-3	CASSLLGTSGGAVADTQYF
TRBV28	12	TRBJ2-7	CASSSFFYEQYF
TRBV6-2/TRBV6-3	17	TRBJ2-2	CASSLPGLAGGSGELFF
TRBV12-3/TRBV12-4	15	TRBJ1-5	CASSFAGTADQPQHF
TRBV7-2	12	TRBJ2-1	CASSLIRNEQFF
TRBV14	14	TRBJ1-2	CASSPREANYGYTF
TRBV7-3	21	TRBJ2-6	CASSHPSVQGLLPEGANVLTF
TRBV29-1	12	TRBJ2-5	CSVDPGRETQYF
TRBV20-1	16	TRBJ2-5	CSAPHGATARQETQYF
TRBV7-3	14	TRBJ2-2	CASSSRTGTGELFF
TRBV7-9	18	TRBJ2-1	CASSLIRGGGSSYNEQFF
TRBV20-1	15	TRBJ1-1	CSLQALGGSSTEAFF
TRBV12-3/TRBV12-4	15	TRBJ2-2	CASTRDRGSTGELFF
TRBV7-9	17	TRBJ1-4	CASSLGDRGGTNEKLFF
TRBV6-5	13	TRBJ1-6	CASRVERGSPLHF
TRBV3-1	15	TRBJ2-5	CASSPGLAGAETQYF
TRBV12-3/TRBV12-4	14	TRBJ1-1	CVSSLRRTNTEAFF
TRBV28	16	TRBJ1-1	CASRVFAGGWSTEAFF
TRBV11-2	17	TRBJ2-1	CASSLESSGGADNEQFF